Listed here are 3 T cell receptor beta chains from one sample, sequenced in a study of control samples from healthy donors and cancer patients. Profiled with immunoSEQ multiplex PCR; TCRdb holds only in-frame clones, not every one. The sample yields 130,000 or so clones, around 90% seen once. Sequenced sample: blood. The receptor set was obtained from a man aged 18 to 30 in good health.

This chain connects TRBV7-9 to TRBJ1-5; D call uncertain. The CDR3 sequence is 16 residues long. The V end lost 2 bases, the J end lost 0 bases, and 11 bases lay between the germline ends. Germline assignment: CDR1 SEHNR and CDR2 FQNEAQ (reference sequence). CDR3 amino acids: CASSLRRQVSNQPQHF. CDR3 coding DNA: TGTGCCAGCAGCTTACGGAGGCAGGTTAGCAATCAGCCCCAGCATTTT.

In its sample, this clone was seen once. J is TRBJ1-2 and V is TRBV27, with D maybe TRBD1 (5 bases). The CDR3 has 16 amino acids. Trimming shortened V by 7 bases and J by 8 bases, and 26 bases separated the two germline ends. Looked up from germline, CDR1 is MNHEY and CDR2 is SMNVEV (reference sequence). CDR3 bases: TGTGCCAGCAAGGGAATGGGGGTTCAGGGTGCGCAAGGCTACACCTTC. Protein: CASKGMGVQGAQGYTF.

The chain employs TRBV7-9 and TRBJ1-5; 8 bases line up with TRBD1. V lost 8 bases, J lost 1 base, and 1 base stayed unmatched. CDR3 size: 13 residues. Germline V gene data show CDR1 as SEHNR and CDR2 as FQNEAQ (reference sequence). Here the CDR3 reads CASQGASNQPQHF. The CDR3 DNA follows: TGTGCCAGCCAGGGGGCCAGCAATCAGCCCCAGCATTTT.